This entry lists 5 T cell receptor beta chains sequenced from one sample in a study of blood T cell repertoires in COVID-19. The data were produced by immunoSEQ multiplex PCR, yet TCRdb's version contains in-frame clones alone and is incomplete. This table holds just under 60,000 clones, roughly 84% found once. Sequenced input: peripheral blood. The source of these receptors is a man at least 80 years old with COVID-19, enrolled during active disease.

This clone has a handful of counts. The chain joins TRBV29-1 to TRBJ1-2, with D possibly matching TRBD1 (6 bases). The CDR3 is made up of 12 amino acids. Germline V gives CDR1 SQVTM, CDR2 ANQGSEA. Trimming cost V 7 bases and J 5 bases, with 14 bases left between them. Here the CDR3 DNA reads TGCAGCGCCGGTGGGGACATTTATGGCTACACCTTC. Its protein product is CSAGGDIYGYTF.

This chain's CDR3 is CASSLEGGPTGGYTF. CDR3 sequence (DNA): TGCGCCAGCAGCTTGGAGGGGGGGCCCACTGGAGGCTACACCTTC. This sequence joins TRBV5-1 and TRBJ1-2, with TRBD1 as a possible D gene (6 bases). Trimming took 0 bases from V and 8 from J, leaving 17 bases between them. The CDR3 covers 15 residues. From germline, CDR1 is SGHRS and CDR2 YFSETQ.

This chain joins TRBV4-1 and TRBJ1-2; 7 nucleotides line up with TRBD1. CDR3 size: 16 residues. CDR1 is MGHRA and CDR2 is YSYEKL in the germline V gene. V lost 1 base and J lost 4; bases outside the gene matches: 9. CDR3 amino acids: CASSQVAHEGAYGYTF. CDR3 in DNA: TGCGCCAGCAGCCAAGTGGCTCACGAGGGGGCCTATGGCTACACCTTC.

This chain links TRBV7-9 with TRBJ1-1; D may be TRBD1 (6 bases). With 4 bases removed from V and 1 base from J, the gap between germline ends came to 7 bases. The germline V gene has CDR1 SEHNR and CDR2 FQNEAQ (reference sequence). The CDR3 is made up of 13 amino acids. CDR3 DNA sequence: TGTGCCAGCAGCTCGACAGGGAACACTGAAGCTTTCTTT. Its protein is CASSSTGNTEAFF.

The table lists this clone with a count of one. The chain carries TRBV7-2 and TRBJ2-5; no firm D call. The V end lost 1 base, the J end lost 2 bases, and 5 bases lay between the germline ends. The CDR3 runs to 13 residues. The germline gives CDR1 SGHTA, CDR2 FQGNSA. CDR3 loop: CASSLGLQETQYF. For the CDR3, the DNA is TGTGCCAGCAGCTTAGGGCTGCAAGAGACCCAGTACTTC.